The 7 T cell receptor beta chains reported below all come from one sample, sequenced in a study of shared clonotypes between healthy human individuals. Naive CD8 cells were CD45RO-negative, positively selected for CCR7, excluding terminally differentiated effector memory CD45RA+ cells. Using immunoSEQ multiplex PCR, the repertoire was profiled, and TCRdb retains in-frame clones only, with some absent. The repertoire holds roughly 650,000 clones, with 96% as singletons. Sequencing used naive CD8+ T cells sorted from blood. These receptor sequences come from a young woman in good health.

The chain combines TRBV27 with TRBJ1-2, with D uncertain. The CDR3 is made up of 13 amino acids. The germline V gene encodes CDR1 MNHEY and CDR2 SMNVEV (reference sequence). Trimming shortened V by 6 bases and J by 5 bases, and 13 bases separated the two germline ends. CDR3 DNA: TGTGCCAGCAGCCAAACACCTCCTTATGGCTACACCTTC. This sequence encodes CASSQTPPYGYTF.

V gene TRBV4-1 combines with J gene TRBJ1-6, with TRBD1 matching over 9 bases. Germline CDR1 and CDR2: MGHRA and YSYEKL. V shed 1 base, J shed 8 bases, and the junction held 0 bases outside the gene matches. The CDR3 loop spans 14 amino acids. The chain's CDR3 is CASSQGQGDSPLHF. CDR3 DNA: TGCGCCAGCAGCCAAGGACAGGGGGATTCACCCCTCCACTTT.

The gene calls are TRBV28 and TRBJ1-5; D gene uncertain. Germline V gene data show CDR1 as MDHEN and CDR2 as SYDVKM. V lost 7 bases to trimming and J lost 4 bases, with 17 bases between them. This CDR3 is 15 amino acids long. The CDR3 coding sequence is TGTGCCAGCACTCAAAATGTGGAGGGTAATCAGCCCCAGCATTTT. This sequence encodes CASTQNVEGNQPQHF. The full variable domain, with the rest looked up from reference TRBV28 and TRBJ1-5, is DVKVTQSSRYLVKRTGEKVFLECVQDMDHENMFWYRQDPGLGLRLIYFSYDVKMKEKGDIPEGYSVSREKKERFSLILESASTNQTSMYLCASTQNVEGNQPQHFGDGTRLSIL.

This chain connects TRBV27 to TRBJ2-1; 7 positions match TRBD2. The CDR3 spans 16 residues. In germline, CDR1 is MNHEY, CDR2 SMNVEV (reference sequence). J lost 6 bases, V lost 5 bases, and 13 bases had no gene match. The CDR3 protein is CASSPSTGTISNEQFF. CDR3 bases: TGTGCCAGCAGTCCGTCAACCGGGACTATCTCCAATGAGCAGTTCTTC.

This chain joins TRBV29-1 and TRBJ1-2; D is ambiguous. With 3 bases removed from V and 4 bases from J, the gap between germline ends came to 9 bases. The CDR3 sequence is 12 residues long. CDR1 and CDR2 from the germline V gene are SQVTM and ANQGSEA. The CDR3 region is CSVDLESYGYTF. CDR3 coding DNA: TGCAGCGTTGATTTGGAGAGCTATGGCTACACCTTC.

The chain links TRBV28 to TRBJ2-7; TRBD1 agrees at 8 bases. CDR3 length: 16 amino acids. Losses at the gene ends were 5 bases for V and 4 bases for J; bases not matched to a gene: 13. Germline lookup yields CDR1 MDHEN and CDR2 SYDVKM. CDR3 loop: CASSLAQGAEGYEQYF. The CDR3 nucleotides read TGTGCCAGCAGTCTCGCCCAGGGGGCAGAAGGGTACGAGCAGTACTTC.

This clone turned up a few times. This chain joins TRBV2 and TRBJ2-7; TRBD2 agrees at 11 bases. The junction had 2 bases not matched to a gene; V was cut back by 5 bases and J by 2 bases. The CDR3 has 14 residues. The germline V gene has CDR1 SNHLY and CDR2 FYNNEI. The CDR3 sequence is CASSPLAGAYEQYF. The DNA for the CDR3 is TGTGCCAGCAGTCCACTAGCGGGAGCCTACGAGCAGTACTTC. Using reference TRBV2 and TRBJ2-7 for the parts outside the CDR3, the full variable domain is EPEVTQTPSHQVTQMGQEVILRCVPISNHLYFYWYRQILGQKVEFLVSFYNNEISEKSEIFDDQFSVERPDGSNFTLKIRSTKLEDSAMYFCASSPLAGAYEQYFGPGTRLTVT.